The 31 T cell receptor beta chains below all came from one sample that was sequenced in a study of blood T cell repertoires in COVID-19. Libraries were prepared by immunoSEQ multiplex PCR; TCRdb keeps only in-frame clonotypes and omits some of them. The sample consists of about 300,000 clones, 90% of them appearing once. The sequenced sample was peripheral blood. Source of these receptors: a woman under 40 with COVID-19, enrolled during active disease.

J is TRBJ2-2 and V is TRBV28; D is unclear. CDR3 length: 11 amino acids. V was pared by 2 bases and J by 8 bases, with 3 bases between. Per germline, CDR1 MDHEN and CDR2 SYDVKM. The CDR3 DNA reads TGTGCCAGCAGTTTACAGGGGGAGCTGTTTTTT. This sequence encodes CASSLQGELFF.

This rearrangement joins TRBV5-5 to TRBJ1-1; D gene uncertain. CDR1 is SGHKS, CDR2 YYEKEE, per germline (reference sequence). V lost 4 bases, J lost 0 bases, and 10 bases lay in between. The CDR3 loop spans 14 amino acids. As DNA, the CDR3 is TGTGCCAGCAGCCGACCGGGGTTGAACACTGAAGCTTTCTTT. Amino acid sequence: CASSRPGLNTEAFF.

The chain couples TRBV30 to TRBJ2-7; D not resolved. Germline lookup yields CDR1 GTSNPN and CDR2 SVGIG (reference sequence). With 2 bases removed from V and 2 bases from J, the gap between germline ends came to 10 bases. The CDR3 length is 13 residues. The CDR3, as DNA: TGTGCCTGGAGTAGAGGCAGCGCCTACGAGCAGTACTTC. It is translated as CAWSRGSAYEQYF.

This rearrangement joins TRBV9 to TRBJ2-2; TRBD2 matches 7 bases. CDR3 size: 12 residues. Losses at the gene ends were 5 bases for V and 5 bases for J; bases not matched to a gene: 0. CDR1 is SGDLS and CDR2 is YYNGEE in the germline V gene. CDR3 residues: CASSSGTGELFF. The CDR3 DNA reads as TGTGCCAGCAGTAGCGGGACCGGGGAGCTGTTTTTT.

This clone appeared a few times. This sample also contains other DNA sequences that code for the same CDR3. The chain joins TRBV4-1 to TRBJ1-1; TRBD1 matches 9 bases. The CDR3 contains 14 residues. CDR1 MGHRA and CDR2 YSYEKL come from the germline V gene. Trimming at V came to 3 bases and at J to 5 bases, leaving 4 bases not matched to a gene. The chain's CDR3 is CASSQGTGITEAFF. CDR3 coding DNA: TGCGCCAGCAGCCAGGGGACAGGGATAACTGAAGCTTTCTTT.

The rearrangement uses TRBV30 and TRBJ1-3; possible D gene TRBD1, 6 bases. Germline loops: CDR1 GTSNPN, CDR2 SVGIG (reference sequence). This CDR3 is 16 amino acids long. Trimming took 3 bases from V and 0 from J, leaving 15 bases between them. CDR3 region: CAWSQGQLHSGNTIYF. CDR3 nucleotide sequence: TGTGCCTGGAGCCAAGGACAGTTACACTCTGGAAACACCATATATTTT. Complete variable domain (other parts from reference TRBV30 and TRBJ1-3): SQTIHQWPATLVQPVGSPLSLECTVEGTSNPNLYWYRQAAGRGLQLLFYSVGIGQISSEVPQNLSASRPQDRQFILSSKKLLLSDSGFYLCAWSQGQLHSGNTIYFGEGSWLTVV.

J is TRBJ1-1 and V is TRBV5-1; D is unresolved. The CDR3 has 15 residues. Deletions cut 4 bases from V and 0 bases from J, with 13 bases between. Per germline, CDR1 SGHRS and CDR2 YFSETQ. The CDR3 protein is CASSPEGQMNTEAFF. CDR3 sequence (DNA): TGCGCCAGCAGCCCCGAGGGCCAAATGAACACTGAAGCTTTCTTT. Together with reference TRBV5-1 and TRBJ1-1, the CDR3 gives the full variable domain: KAGVTQTPRYLIKTRGQQVTLSCSPISGHRSVSWYQQTPGQGLQFLFEYFSETQRNKGNFPGRFSGRQFSNSRSEMNVSTLELGDSALYLCASSPEGQMNTEAFFGQGTRLTVV.

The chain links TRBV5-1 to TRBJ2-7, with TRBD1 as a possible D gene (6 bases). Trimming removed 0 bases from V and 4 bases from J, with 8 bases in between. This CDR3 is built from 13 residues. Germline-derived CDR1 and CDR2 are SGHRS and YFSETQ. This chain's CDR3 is CASSLGDIYEQYF. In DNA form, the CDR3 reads TGCGCCAGCAGCTTGGGGGACATATACGAGCAGTACTTC.

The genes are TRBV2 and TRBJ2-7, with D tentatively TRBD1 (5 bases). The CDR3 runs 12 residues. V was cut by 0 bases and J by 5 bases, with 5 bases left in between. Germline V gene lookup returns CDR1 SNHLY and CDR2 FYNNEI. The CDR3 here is CASSEAGDEQYF. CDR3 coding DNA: TGTGCCAGCAGTGAAGCAGGGGACGAGCAGTACTTC. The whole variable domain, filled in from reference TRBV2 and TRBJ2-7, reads EPEVTQTPSHQVTQMGQEVILRCVPISNHLYFYWYRQILGQKVEFLVSFYNNEISEKSEIFDDQFSVERPDGSNFTLKIRSTKLEDSAMYFCASSEAGDEQYFGPGTRLTVT.

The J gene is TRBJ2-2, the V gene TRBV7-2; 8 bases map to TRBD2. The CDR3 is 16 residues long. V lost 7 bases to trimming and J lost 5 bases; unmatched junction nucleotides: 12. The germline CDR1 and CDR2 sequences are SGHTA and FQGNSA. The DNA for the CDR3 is TGTGCCAGCACTACAAGGAGCGGGAGACAAACCGGGGAGCTGTTTTTT. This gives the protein CASTTRSGRQTGELFF.

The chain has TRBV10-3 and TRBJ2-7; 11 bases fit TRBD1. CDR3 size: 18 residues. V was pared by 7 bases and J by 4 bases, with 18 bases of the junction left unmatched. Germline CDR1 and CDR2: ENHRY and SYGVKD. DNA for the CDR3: TGTGCCATCAAACCGGGACAGGGGGGAGGCCAGACTCGGTACGAGCAGTACTTC. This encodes CAIKPGQGGGQTRYEQYF.

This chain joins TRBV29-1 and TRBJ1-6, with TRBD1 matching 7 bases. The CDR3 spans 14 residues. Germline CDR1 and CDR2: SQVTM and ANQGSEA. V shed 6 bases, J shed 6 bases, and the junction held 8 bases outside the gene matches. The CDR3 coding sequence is TGCAGCGTCAGACAGGGAGGTGGTAATTCACCCCTCCACTTT. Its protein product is CSVRQGGGNSPLHF.

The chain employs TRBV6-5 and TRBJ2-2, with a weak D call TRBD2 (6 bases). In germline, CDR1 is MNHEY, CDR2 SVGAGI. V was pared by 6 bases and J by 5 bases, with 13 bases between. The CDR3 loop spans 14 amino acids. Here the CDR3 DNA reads TGTGCCAGCAGAAGGGGACTGATAACCGGGGAGCTGTTTTTT. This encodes CASRRGLITGELFF.

CDR3 in amino acids: CASSYRETDTQYF. CDR3 nucleotide sequence: TGTGCCAGCAGTTACCGGGAGACAGATACGCAGTATTTT. The chain uses TRBV6-6 and TRBJ2-3; D might be TRBD2 (6 bases). With 2 bases removed from V and 3 bases from J, the gap between germline ends came to 6 bases. The length of the CDR3 is 13 residues. Germline V lookup: CDR1 MNHNY, CDR2 SVGAGI (reference sequence).

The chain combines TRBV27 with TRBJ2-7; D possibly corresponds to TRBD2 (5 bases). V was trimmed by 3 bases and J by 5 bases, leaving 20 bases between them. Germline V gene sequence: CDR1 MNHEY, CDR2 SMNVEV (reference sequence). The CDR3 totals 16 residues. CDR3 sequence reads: CASSLRRLPSVDEQYF. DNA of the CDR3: TGTGCCAGCAGTTTGAGGAGACTACCTTCAGTAGACGAGCAGTACTTC.

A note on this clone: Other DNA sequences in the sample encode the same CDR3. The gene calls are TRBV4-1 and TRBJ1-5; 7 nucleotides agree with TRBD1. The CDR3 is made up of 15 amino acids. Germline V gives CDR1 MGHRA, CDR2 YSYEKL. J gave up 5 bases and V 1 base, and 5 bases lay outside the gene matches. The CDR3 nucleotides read TGCGCCAGCAGCCAAGTAGACAGGGTGGATCAGCCCCAGCATTTT. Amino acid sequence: CASSQVDRVDQPQHF.

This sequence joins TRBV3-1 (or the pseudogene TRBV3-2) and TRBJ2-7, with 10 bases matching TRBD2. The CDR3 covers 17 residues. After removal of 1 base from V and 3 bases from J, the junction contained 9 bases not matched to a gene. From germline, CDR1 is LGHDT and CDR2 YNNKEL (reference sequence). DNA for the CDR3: TGTGCCAGCAGCCAAGCCCCCTCAGCGGGAGGGGGCTACGAGCAGTACTTC. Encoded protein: CASSQAPSAGGGYEQYF.

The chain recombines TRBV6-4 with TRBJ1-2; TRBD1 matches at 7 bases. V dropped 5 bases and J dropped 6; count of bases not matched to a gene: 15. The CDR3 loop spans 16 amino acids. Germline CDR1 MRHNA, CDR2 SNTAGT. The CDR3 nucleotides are TGTGCCAGCAGTCCCCGGGCAGGGGGTTTCGAAGATGGCTACACCTTC. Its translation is CASSPRAGGFEDGYTF.

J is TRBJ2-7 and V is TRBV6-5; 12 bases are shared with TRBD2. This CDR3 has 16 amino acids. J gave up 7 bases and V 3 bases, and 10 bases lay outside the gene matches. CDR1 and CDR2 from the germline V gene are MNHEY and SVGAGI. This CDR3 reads CASSYSGTSGFWEQYF. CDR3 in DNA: TGTGCCAGCAGTTATTCCGGGACTAGCGGGTTTTGGGAGCAGTACTTC.

CDR3 residues: CASSGGQGTDTQYF. CDR3 in DNA: TGTGCCAGCAGTGGTGGGCAGGGCACAGATACGCAGTATTTT. This sequence joins TRBV2 and TRBJ2-3; D remains ambiguous. Germline CDR1 reads SNHLY; CDR2 reads FYNNEI. This CDR3 is 14 amino acids long. The V end lost 4 bases, the J end lost 1 base, and 9 bases lay between the germline ends.

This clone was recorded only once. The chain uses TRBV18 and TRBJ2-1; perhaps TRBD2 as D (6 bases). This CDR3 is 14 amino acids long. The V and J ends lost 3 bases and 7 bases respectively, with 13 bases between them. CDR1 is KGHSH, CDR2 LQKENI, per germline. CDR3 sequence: CASSPGAGSNEQFF. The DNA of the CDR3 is TGTGCCAGCTCACCCGGAGCGGGCTCAAATGAGCAGTTCTTC.

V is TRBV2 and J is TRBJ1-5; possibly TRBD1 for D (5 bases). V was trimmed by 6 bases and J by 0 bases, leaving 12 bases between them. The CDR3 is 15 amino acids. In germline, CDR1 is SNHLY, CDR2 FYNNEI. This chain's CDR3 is CASSVSDTSNQPQHF. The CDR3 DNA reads TGTGCCAGCAGCGTTTCGGACACTAGCAATCAGCCCCAGCATTTT.

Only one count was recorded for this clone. CDR3 nucleotides: TGCGCCAGCAGCTTGGAAGGTCCAGGGCAGAGCGGGGAGCTGTTTTTT. Protein product: CASSLEGPGQSGELFF. This sequence joins TRBV5-1 and TRBJ2-2, with D possibly matching TRBD1 (5 bases). The CDR3 covers 16 residues. V gave up 0 bases and J gave up 7 bases, with 16 bases separating them. The V gene's germline CDR1 is SGHRS and CDR2 YFSETQ.

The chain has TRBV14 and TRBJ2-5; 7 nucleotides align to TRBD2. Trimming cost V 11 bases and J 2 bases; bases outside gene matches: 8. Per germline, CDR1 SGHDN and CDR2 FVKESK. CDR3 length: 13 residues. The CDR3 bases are TGTGCCTCCAGGGCTAGCGGACAAGAGACCCAGTACTTC. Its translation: CASRASGQETQYF.

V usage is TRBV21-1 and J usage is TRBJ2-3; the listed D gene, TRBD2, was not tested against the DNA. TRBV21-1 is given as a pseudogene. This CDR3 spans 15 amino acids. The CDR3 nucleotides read TGTGCCAGCACTCGGGGGGGCTGTCGGGCAGATACGCAGTATTTT. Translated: CASTRGGCRADTQYF.

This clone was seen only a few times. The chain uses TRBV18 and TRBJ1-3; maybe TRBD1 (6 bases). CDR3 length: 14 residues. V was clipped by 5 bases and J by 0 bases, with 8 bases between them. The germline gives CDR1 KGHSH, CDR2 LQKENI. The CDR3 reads CASSEGVSGNTIYF. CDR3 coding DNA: TGTGCCAGCTCAGAGGGGGTCTCTGGAAACACCATATATTTT.

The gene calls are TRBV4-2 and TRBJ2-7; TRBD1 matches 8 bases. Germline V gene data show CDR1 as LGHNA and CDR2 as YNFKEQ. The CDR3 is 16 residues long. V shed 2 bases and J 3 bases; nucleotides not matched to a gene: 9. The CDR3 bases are TGTGCCAGCAGCCAACTCCGGGACAGGCCCTACTACGAGCAGTACTTC. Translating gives CASSQLRDRPYYEQYF.

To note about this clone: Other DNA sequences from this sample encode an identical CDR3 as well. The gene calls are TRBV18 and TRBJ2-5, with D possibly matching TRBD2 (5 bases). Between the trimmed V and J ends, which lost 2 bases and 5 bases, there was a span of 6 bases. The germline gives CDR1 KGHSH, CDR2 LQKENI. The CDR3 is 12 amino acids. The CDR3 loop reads CASSPREETQYF. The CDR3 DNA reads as TGTGCCAGCTCACCAAGGGAGGAGACCCAGTACTTC.

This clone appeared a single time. CDR3 residues: CASSQDPGSRWYF. In DNA, the CDR3 is TGTGCCAGCAGCCAAGATCCCGGGAGCAGGTGGTACTTC. V gene TRBV3-1 (or the pseudogene TRBV3-2) combines with J gene TRBJ2-5; D may be TRBD2 (6 bases). Germline V gene sequence: CDR1 LGHDT, CDR2 YNNKEL (reference sequence). The CDR3 contains 13 residues. Trimming took 0 bases from V and 13 from J, leaving 15 bases between them.

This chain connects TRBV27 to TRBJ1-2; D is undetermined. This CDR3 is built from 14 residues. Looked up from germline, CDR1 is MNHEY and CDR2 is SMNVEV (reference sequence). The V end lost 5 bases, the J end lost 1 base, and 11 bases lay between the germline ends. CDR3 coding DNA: TGTGCCAGCAGTCCTCATTTACTTAACTATGGCTACACCTTC. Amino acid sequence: CASSPHLLNYGYTF.

The CDR3 spells CASSFWLMNTEAFF. Written as DNA, the CDR3 is TGTGCCAGCAGTTTTTGGCTGATGAACACTGAAGCTTTCTTT. V and J are TRBV28 and TRBJ1-1; unclear D gene. The CDR3 has 14 residues. Trimming stripped 3 bases from V and 0 bases from J, with 8 bases between. The germline gives CDR1 MDHEN, CDR2 SYDVKM.